These 8 T cell receptor beta chains originate from one sample sequenced in a study of metastatic and nonmetastatic thyroid tumors. TCRdb re-called the PCR reads via MiXCR. The profile shows around 9,000 clones, around 28% of them singletons. Patients underwent thyroid surgery, and none had received any treatment before it. Sequenced sample: adjacent normal tissue. The receptors shown here come from a female donor with papillary thyroid cancer or a benign thyroid nodule (not recorded which). Some clones in this sample may be carry-over from other donors' samples.

The J gene is TRBJ2-1, the V gene TRBV5-1; TRBD1 matches at 7 bases. The germline CDR1 and CDR2 sequences are SGHRS and YFSETQ. V was pared by 4 bases and J by 6 bases, with 10 bases of the junction left unmatched. CDR3 length equals 15 residues. This CDR3 reads CASSPQGFSINEQFF. CDR3 DNA sequence: TGCGCCAGCAGCCCACAGGGGTTCTCGATCAATGAGCAGTTCTTC.

This chain uses TRBV11-1 with TRBJ2-2, with a possible D match to TRBD2 (6 bases). V shed 5 bases and J shed 4 bases, with 17 bases lying between them. Germline CDR1 and CDR2: SGHAT and FQDESV (reference sequence). The CDR3 spans 16 residues. The CDR3 region is CASSPQTSTGTGELFF. The CDR3 nucleotides read TGTGCCAGCAGCCCTCAGACTAGTACGGGCACCGGGGAGCTGTTTTTT. Based on the CDR3 plus reference TRBV11-1 and TRBJ2-2, the full variable domain is EAEVAQSPRYKITEKSQAVAFWCDPISGHATLYWYRQILGQGPELLVQFQDESVVDDSQLPKDRFSAERLKGVDSTLKIQPAELGDSAMYLCASSPQTSTGTGELFFGEGSRLTVL.

This clone was seen ten or more times. The chain couples TRBV30 to TRBJ1-2; D possibly corresponds to TRBD1 (6 bases). Trimming took off 2 bases at V and 3 bases at J, with 13 bases between the two ends. The CDR3 has 14 residues. From germline, CDR1 is GTSNPN and CDR2 SVGIG (reference sequence). The CDR3 is CAWSLAGVHYGYTF. The CDR3 coding sequence is TGTGCCTGGAGTCTCGCAGGGGTCCACTATGGCTACACCTTC.

The gene calls are TRBV20-1 and TRBJ2-1; weak D call: TRBD1 (6 bases). Trimming took off 5 bases at V and 6 bases at J, with 14 bases between the two ends. Germline lookup yields CDR1 DFQATT and CDR2 SNEGSKA (reference sequence). The CDR3 runs 13 residues. The CDR3 protein is CSAVRTVGNEQFF. In nucleotides, the CDR3 is TGCAGTGCTGTCCGGACAGTGGGCAATGAGCAGTTCTTC.

This clone was seen only a few times. At one end the junction does not follow the germline gene, possibly because of a read error. The rearrangement joins TRBV27 to TRBJ1-1; D may be TRBD1 (5 bases). CDR3 length: 17 amino acids. Germline CDR1 reads MNHEY; CDR2 reads SMNVEV (reference sequence). The CDR3 nucleotides read TGTGCCAGCAGTTTACTATTGGCCGACAGTGGGGTTACTGAAGCTCTCTTT. Its protein is CASSLLLADSGVTEALF.

In this sample, this clone turned up many times. A much larger clone lies a single base off, so this may be a read error. The chain employs TRBV11-3 and TRBJ2-3; 9 nucleotides align to TRBD2. This CDR3 is built from 15 residues. Germline loops: CDR1 SGHNT, CDR2 YENEEA. The V and J ends lost 5 bases and 7 bases, in that order; junction bases with no gene match: 10. CDR3 nucleotides: TGTGCCAGCAGCCTCGGCGGGAGGGAGGTATATACGCAGTATTTT. Translating gives CASSLGGREVYTQYF.

This clone is labeled as medium-sized. V usage is TRBV6-1 and J usage is TRBJ1-2; D remains unclear. The length of the CDR3 is 13 residues. In germline, CDR1 is MNHNS, CDR2 SASEGT. V lost 6 bases to trimming and J lost 8 bases, with 16 bases between them. The CDR3 region is CASRPAGAGGYTF. CDR3 nucleotides: TGTGCCAGCAGGCCCGCGGGAGCGGGGGGCTACACCTTC.

This chain links TRBV28 with TRBJ2-7, with D perhaps matching TRBD2 (6 bases). This CDR3 contains 14 residues. Germline-derived CDR1 and CDR2 are MDHEN and SYDVKM. V dropped 6 bases and J dropped 2 bases, with 14 bases sitting between them. The CDR3 DNA is TGTGCCAGCAGCTTGGGGACTTACACCTACGAGCAGTACTTC. Amino acid sequence: CASSLGTYTYEQYF.